The 29 T cell receptor beta chains in this list originate from one sample, sequenced in a study of cytomegalovirus exposure and HLA in healthy donors. The PCR ran on 60 Vbeta and 13 Jbeta primers. The table came from immunoSEQ multiplex PCR; TCRdb's copy has only in-frame clones and leaves some out. The repertoire holds approximately 130,000 clones, with 75% as singletons. Specimen: PBMCs. These receptors were collected from a man under 40 in good health and CMV-seronegative.

The chain uses TRBV5-1 and TRBJ2-3; 8 nucleotides match TRBD1. J gave up 4 bases and V 4 bases, and 8 bases lay outside the gene matches. This CDR3 contains 15 residues. From germline, CDR1 is SGHRS and CDR2 YFSETQ. The CDR3 DNA follows: TGCGCCAGCAGCCCGACAGGGGATAGCGCAGATACGCAGTATTTT. It translates to CASSPTGDSADTQYF.

A few counts support this clone. The chain joins TRBV7-8 to TRBJ2-3; D gene ambiguous. This CDR3 has 17 amino acids. V lost 3 bases and J 7 bases, leaving 23 bases between the germline ends. Germline values: CDR1 SGHVS, CDR2 FQNEAQ. As DNA, the CDR3 is TGTGCCAGCAGCTTGACTTACGGTGGTATCACCACCTATACGCAGTATTTT. Protein: CASSLTYGGITTYTQYF. The full variable domain, in which reference TRBV7-8 and TRBJ2-3 provide the parts outside the CDR3, is GAGVSQSPRYKVAKRGQDVALRCDPISGHVSLFWYQQALGQGPEFLTYFQNEAQLDKSGLPSDRFFAERPEGSVSTLKIQRTQQEDSAVYLCASSLTYGGITTYTQYFGPGTRLTVL.

This clone was seen only a few times. This rearrangement joins TRBV28 to TRBJ2-1; 15 bases fit TRBD2. Per the germline V gene, CDR1 is MDHEN and CDR2 is SYDVKM. The V gene end was trimmed by 5 bases and the J gene end by 8 bases; junction bases not matched to a gene: 4. The CDR3 has 15 residues. The CDR3 nucleotides are TGTGCCAGCAGTAAGGGACTAGCGGGAGGCTATGAGCAGTTCTTC. Translated, it gives CASSKGLAGGYEQFF. The full variable domain, completed using reference TRBV28 and TRBJ2-1, is DVKVTQSSRYLVKRTGEKVFLECVQDMDHENMFWYRQDPGLGLRLIYFSYDVKMKEKGDIPEGYSVSREKKERFSLILESASTNQTSMYLCASSKGLAGGYEQFFGPGTRLTVL.

The V and J genes are TRBV19 and TRBJ1-1; D is possibly TRBD1 (6 bases). Germline values: CDR1 LNHDA, CDR2 SQIVND (reference sequence). V lost 6 bases to trimming and J lost 3 bases, with 14 bases between them. The CDR3 contains 14 residues. This CDR3 is CASSTQGADTEAFF. CDR3 nucleotide sequence: TGTGCCAGTAGCACACAGGGTGCGGACACTGAAGCTTTCTTT.

The sample holds a few counts of this clone. V is TRBV30 and J is TRBJ1-2; 8 positions agree with TRBD1. The CDR3 length is 13 residues. The V segment lost 7 bases and the J segment 6 bases; nucleotides outside the gene matches: 10. The V gene's germline CDR1 is GTSNPN and CDR2 SVGIG (reference sequence). The CDR3 spells CASNRGSIDGYTF. CDR3 DNA: TGTGCCTCTAACAGGGGGTCTATCGATGGCTACACCTTC.

J is TRBJ2-7 and V is TRBV30; a possible D gene is TRBD2 (6 bases). Germline CDR1 reads GTSNPN; CDR2 reads SVGIG (reference sequence). The CDR3 consists of 12 residues. The V gene lost 6 bases and the J gene lost 3 bases, with 12 bases spanning the gap. The CDR3 coding sequence is TGTGCCTGCCACGGGAGCGACTACGAGCAGTACTTC. Amino acid sequence: CACHGSDYEQYF.

This chain links TRBV11-3 with TRBJ2-5, with D perhaps matching TRBD1 (5 bases). The CDR3 sequence is 16 residues long. From germline, CDR1 is SGHNT and CDR2 YENEEA. V lost 1 base to trimming and J lost 0 bases, with 12 bases between them. Here the CDR3 reads CASSLGVAGNQETQYF. The CDR3 region has the DNA TGTGCCAGCAGCTTAGGTGTCGCAGGGAACCAAGAGACCCAGTACTTC.

The chain employs TRBV19 and TRBJ1-6, with 7 positions matching TRBD1. Trimming removed 3 bases from V and 4 bases from J; junction bases left unmatched: 9. There are 17 residues in the CDR3. Germline assignment: CDR1 LNHDA and CDR2 SQIVND (reference sequence). CDR3 DNA sequence: TGTGCCAGTAGTATGCCCCCGGCAGGGGGTTATAATTCACCCCTCCACTTT. This sequence encodes CASSMPPAGGYNSPLHF.

The chain links TRBV27 to TRBJ2-7; D gene ambiguous. CDR1 is MNHEY, CDR2 SMNVEV, per germline (reference sequence). CDR3 length: 15 residues. Trimming removed 2 bases from V and 0 bases from J, with 11 bases in between. The CDR3 nucleotides are TGTGCCAGCAGTTTAACGGGTTTTAGCTCCTACGAGCAGTACTTC. Amino acid sequence: CASSLTGFSSYEQYF.

This clone came up a few times. This sequence joins TRBV7-3 and TRBJ2-3; the D gene is possibly TRBD2 (5 bases). V lost 0 bases to trimming and J lost 1 base, with 5 bases between them. CDR1 and CDR2 from the germline V gene are SGHTA and FQGTGA. The CDR3 runs to 14 residues. The CDR3: CASSLTSGTDTQYF. The CDR3 DNA sequence: TGTGCCAGCAGCTTAACTAGCGGCACAGATACGCAGTATTTT. The full variable domain, in which reference TRBV7-3 and TRBJ2-3 provide the parts outside the CDR3, is GAGVSQTPSNKVTEKGKYVELRCDPISGHTALYWYRQSLGQGPEFLIYFQGTGAADDSGLPNDRFFAVRPEGSVSTLKIQRTERGDSAVYLCASSLTSGTDTQYFGPGTRLTVL.

This chain's CDR3 is CASSLPPGQGTFQETQYF. CDR3 DNA sequence: TGTGCCAGCAGCTTACCTCCGGGACAGGGGACGTTCCAAGAGACCCAGTACTTC. The genes are TRBV5-6 and TRBJ2-5, with 10 bases fitting TRBD1. There are 18 residues in the CDR3. V shed 2 bases, J shed 1 base, and the junction held 11 bases outside the gene matches. Germline V gene lookup returns CDR1 SGHDT and CDR2 YYEEEE. The entire variable domain, with the rest obtained from reference TRBV5-6 and TRBJ2-5, is as follows: DAGVTQSPTHLIKTRGQQVTLRCSPKSGHDTVSWYQQALGQGPQFIFQYYEEEERQRGNFPDRFSGHQFPNYSSELNVNALLLGDSALYLCASSLPPGQGTFQETQYFGPGTRLLVL.

The chain is built from TRBV2 and TRBJ1-6; tentatively, D is TRBD1 (6 bases). Trimming shortened V by 4 bases and J by 2 bases, and 9 bases separated the two germline ends. This CDR3 has 15 amino acids. CDR1 and CDR2 (germline): SNHLY, FYNNEI. CDR3 residues: CASSAQGAYNSPLHF. CDR3 nucleotides: TGTGCCAGCAGTGCACAGGGCGCCTATAATTCACCCCTCCACTTT. The full variable domain, rest sourced from reference TRBV2 and TRBJ1-6, is EPEVTQTPSHQVTQMGQEVILRCVPISNHLYFYWYRQILGQKVEFLVSFYNNEISEKSEIFDDQFSVERPDGSNFTLKIRSTKLEDSAMYFCASSAQGAYNSPLHFGNGTRLTVT.

The chain couples TRBV6-5 to TRBJ1-1; D is unresolved. Germline-derived CDR1 and CDR2 are MNHEY and SVGAGI. The V end was cut by 7 bases, the J end by 1 base, with 10 bases between. The CDR3 covers 13 residues. DNA for the CDR3: TGTGCCAGCAAGAGCACAGCGAACACTGAAGCTTTCTTT. Protein product: CASKSTANTEAFF.

This clone appeared a few times. The chain recombines TRBV5-4 with TRBJ2-1, with 10 nucleotides matching TRBD2. V trimming: 0 bases; J trimming: 3 bases; junction bases outside the gene matches: 12. CDR3 length: 19 amino acids. Germline V CDR1 and CDR2: SGHNT, YYREEE (reference sequence). CDR3 coding DNA: TGTGCCAGCAGCTTGGGTCCCCTCCTGGCTAGCGGGGGCTACAATGAGCAGTTCTTC. Protein sequence: CASSLGPLLASGGYNEQFF.

This sequence joins TRBV7-3 and TRBJ2-3, with a weak D call TRBD1 (6 bases). The CDR3 sequence is 14 residues long. Germline loops: CDR1 SGHTA, CDR2 FQGTGA. V was pared by 5 bases and J by 1 base, with 10 bases between. The CDR3 loop is CASSQGPRTDTQYF. As DNA, the CDR3 is TGTGCCAGCAGCCAGGGGCCGCGCACAGATACGCAGTATTTT.

The rearrangement joins TRBV10-2 to TRBJ1-6, with D possibly matching TRBD1 (5 bases). Trimming took 9 bases from V and 4 from J, leaving 10 bases between them. The CDR3 runs 13 residues. Looked up from germline, CDR1 is WSHSY and CDR2 is SAAADI. CDR3 nucleotides: TGCGCCAGTAGACCAGGGTATAATTCACCCCTCCACTTT. It is translated as CASRPGYNSPLHF.

The chain has TRBV9 and TRBJ2-3; TRBD1 might be the D (6 bases). The ends were cut back, 0 bases at V and 2 bases at J, with 19 bases in the middle. The germline V gene has CDR1 SGDLS and CDR2 YYNGEE. CDR3 length: 18 residues. The CDR3 spells CASSVAGANQGFTDTQYF. CDR3 nucleotides: TGTGCCAGCAGCGTAGCAGGGGCGAACCAGGGATTCACAGATACGCAGTATTTT. Using reference TRBV9 and TRBJ2-3 for the parts outside the CDR3, the full variable domain is DSGVTQTPKHLITATGQRVTLRCSPRSGDLSVYWYQQSLDQGLQFLIQYYNGEERAKGNILERFSAQQFPDLHSELNLSSLELGDSALYFCASSVAGANQGFTDTQYFGPGTRLTVL.

This clone was found once. The conserved final phenylalanine or tryptophan is absent from the CDR3, which likely points to a read error. The rearrangement links TRBV6-5 to TRBJ1-2, with D maybe TRBD1 (6 bases). Trimming shortened V by 6 bases and J by 6 bases, and 14 bases separated the two germline ends. The CDR3 spans 13 residues. Looked up from germline, CDR1 is MNHEY and CDR2 is SVGAGI. The CDR3 coding sequence is TGTGCCAGCAGACTTTCACAGGGAAATGGCTACACCCTC. Translating it yields CASRLSQGNGYTL.

The chain employs TRBV6-6 and TRBJ1-5; a weak D match, TRBD1 (5 bases). The V end was cut by 7 bases, the J end by 5 bases, with 18 bases between. The CDR3 is made up of 15 amino acids. Germline CDR1 and CDR2: MNHNY and SVGAGI (reference sequence). The DNA for the CDR3 is TGTGCCAGCAATCCTCTAGGGGCGGCCCATCAGCCCCAGCATTTT. Amino acid sequence: CASNPLGAAHQPQHF.

The gene calls are TRBV6-5 and TRBJ1-2; 9 bases map to TRBD1. Trimming took 7 bases from V and 4 from J; bases not matched to a gene: 7. Germline CDR1 is MNHEY and CDR2 is SVGAGI. The CDR3 loop spans 14 amino acids. The CDR3 bases are TGTGCCAGCACAGACAGGGACAGGGTCTATGGCTACACCTTC. Translation gives CASTDRDRVYGYTF.

CDR3 nucleotides: TGTGCCAGCAGACCTAACCGGGACAGGGGGGCAAAACTGTTTTTT. Encoded protein: CASRPNRDRGAKLFF. The chain couples TRBV6-5 to TRBJ1-4; 11 nucleotides match TRBD1. V was clipped by 6 bases and J by 10 bases; unmatched bases: 10. CDR1 is MNHEY, CDR2 SVGAGI, per germline. This CDR3 has 15 residues.

The chain uses TRBV6-6 and TRBJ1-3, with D possibly matching TRBD1 (6 bases). This CDR3 contains 14 residues. V shed 5 bases and J shed 1 base, with 9 bases lying between them. Germline assignment: CDR1 MNHNY and CDR2 SVGAGI (reference sequence). CDR3 bases: TGTGCCAGCAGTAAACAGGGATCTGGAAACACCATATATTTT. Translated, it gives CASSKQGSGNTIYF.

This clone was observed a handful of times. The J gene is TRBJ1-5, the V gene TRBV30, with no clear D. Germline V gene data show CDR1 as GTSNPN and CDR2 as SVGIG (reference sequence). The CDR3 extends over 13 amino acids. With 0 bases removed from V and 7 bases from J, the gap between germline ends came to 10 bases. Here the CDR3 DNA reads TGTGCCTGGAGTGTAGAAGCGGGGCAGCCCCAGCATTTT. Translated, it gives CAWSVEAGQPQHF. Together with reference TRBV30 and TRBJ1-5, the CDR3 gives the full variable domain: SQTIHQWPATLVQPVGSPLSLECTVEGTSNPNLYWYRQAAGRGLQLLFYSVGIGQISSEVPQNLSASRPQDRQFILSSKKLLLSDSGFYLCAWSVEAGQPQHFGDGTRLSIL.

The count of this clone is one. The DNA of the CDR3 is TGTGCCTGGACGGCTGAAGGAGCTAACTATGGCTACACCTTC. This sequence encodes CAWTAEGANYGYTF. The rearrangement links TRBV30 to TRBJ1-2; D is uncertain. The CDR3 length is 14 residues. Trimming left V 4 bases short and J 0 bases short, with 12 bases between. The V gene's germline CDR1 is GTSNPN and CDR2 SVGIG (reference sequence).

On this clone itself: The sample holds other DNA sequences that translate to the same CDR3. The chain employs TRBV7-9 and TRBJ1-1; 7 bases map to TRBD1. From germline, CDR1 is SEHNR and CDR2 FQNEAQ (reference sequence). Trimming cost V 3 bases and J 3 bases; bases outside gene matches: 1. This CDR3 comprises 13 residues. The CDR3 coding sequence is TGTGCCAGCAGCTTGCAGGGGGACACTGAAGCTTTCTTT. Amino acid sequence: CASSLQGDTEAFF.

The chain recombines TRBV30 with TRBJ2-2; TRBD2 might be the D (7 bases). V dropped 3 bases and J dropped 5 bases, with 13 bases sitting between them. The CDR3 runs 14 residues. Germline V gene sequence: CDR1 GTSNPN, CDR2 SVGIG (reference sequence). CDR3 protein: CAWRWGGPTGELFF. The CDR3 coding sequence is TGTGCCTGGAGGTGGGGGGGGCCTACCGGGGAGCTGTTTTTT.

V and J are TRBV29-1 and TRBJ2-1; 8 bases are shared with TRBD2. The CDR3 totals 13 residues. Germline V gene lookup returns CDR1 SQVTM and CDR2 ANQGSEA. V gave up 3 bases and J gave up 5 bases; unmatched junction bases: 3. Written as DNA, the CDR3 is TGCAGCGTTGAGGGACTAGATAACAATGAGCAGTTCTTC. It translates to CSVEGLDNNEQFF.

This clone has more than one count but fewer than ten. The rearrangement links TRBV7-8 to TRBJ2-7, with D tentatively TRBD1 (6 bases). The CDR3 extends over 17 amino acids. V shed 5 bases and J shed 2 bases, with 22 bases lying between them. Germline CDR1 and CDR2: SGHVS and FQNEAQ. The CDR3 DNA follows: TGTGCCAGCAGCCCCCACCCCCCGCGACAGGCCCCCTACGAGCAGTACTTC. Its protein product is CASSPHPPRQAPYEQYF.

The V and J genes are TRBV9 and TRBJ1-1; D is possibly TRBD1 (5 bases). The V gene's germline CDR1 is SGDLS and CDR2 YYNGEE. V was trimmed by 3 bases and J by 4 bases, leaving 13 bases between them. CDR3 length: 14 amino acids. The CDR3 spells CASSATWGVTEAFF. CDR3 bases: TGTGCCAGCAGCGCTACTTGGGGGGTCACTGAAGCTTTCTTT.